The rows below give T cell receptor beta chains drawn from one sample of a study of T cell changes during pregnancy in multiple sclerosis. The protocol was immunoSEQ multiplex PCR, while the TCRdb copy is restricted to in-frame clones and leaves out a portion. This sample has fewer than 110,000 clones, with 85% to 95% found just once. The material was peripheral blood, obtained in the third trimester of pregnancy. The receptor source for this set is a female donor in good health, enrolled as a control in a pregnancy study. Each CDR3 is given with its conserved first and last residue. D genes are given only for firm matches. Clone size is not always given. Where it is, it says once, few, many or a class for expanded clones.

j_call: TRBJ1-1
v_call: TRBV7-6
clone_size: once
d_call: TRBD1
cdr3_aa: CASSRDRNTEAFF
cdr3_nt: TGTGCCAGCAGCCGGGACAGGAACACTGAAGCTTTCTTT

j_call: TRBJ1-6
v_call: TRBV9
clone_size: -
d_call: -
cdr3_aa: CASSVNVGQNNSPLHF
cdr3_nt: TGTGCCAGCAGCGTAAATGTAGGACAGAATAATTCACCCCTCCACTTT

j_call: TRBJ1-4
v_call: TRBV6-5
clone_size: -
d_call: -
cdr3_aa: CASRGEEEKLFF
cdr3_nt: TGTGCCAGCAGGGGAGAAGAAGAAAAACTGTTTTTT

j_call: TRBJ2-5
v_call: TRBV9
clone_size: -
d_call: -
cdr3_aa: CASSAGSAERQETQYF
cdr3_nt: TGTGCCAGCAGCGCCGGGTCGGCGGAAAGGCAAGAGACCCAGTACTTC

j_call: TRBJ1-1
v_call: TRBV5-5
clone_size: -
d_call: TRBD1
cdr3_aa: CASSLSGGEAFF
cdr3_nt: TGTGCCAGCAGCTTGTCAGGGGGAGAAGCTTTCTTT

j_call: TRBJ1-2
v_call: TRBV6-1
clone_size: -
d_call: -
cdr3_aa: CASRLDGYTF
cdr3_nt: TGTGCCAGTCGGCTAGATGGCTACACCTTC

j_call: TRBJ1-1
v_call: TRBV4-1
clone_size: few
d_call: TRBD1
cdr3_aa: CASSWTTGGEGEAFF
cdr3_nt: TGCGCCAGCAGCTGGACGACAGGGGGCGAGGGTGAAGCTTTCTTT

j_call: TRBJ2-2
v_call: TRBV5-1
clone_size: -
d_call: TRBD1
cdr3_aa: CASSPPTGWAGELFF
cdr3_nt: TGCGCCAGCAGCCCGCCGACAGGGTGGGCCGGGGAGCTGTTTTTT

j_call: TRBJ2-3
v_call: TRBV4-3
clone_size: -
d_call: -
cdr3_aa: CASSQERQGADTQYF
cdr3_nt: TGCGCCAGCAGCCAAGAAAGGCAGGGCGCCGATACGCAGTATTTT

j_call: TRBJ2-7
v_call: TRBV7-9
clone_size: -
d_call: -
cdr3_aa: CASSLGQTRREQYF
cdr3_nt: TGTGCCAGCAGCTTGGGACAGACTAGGCGGGAGCAGTACTTC

j_call: TRBJ2-5
v_call: TRBV19
clone_size: -
d_call: TRBD2
cdr3_aa: CASSIGGFQETQYF
cdr3_nt: TGTGCCAGTAGTATCGGGGGGTTTCAAGAGACCCAGTACTTC

j_call: TRBJ1-5
v_call: TRBV19
clone_size: few
d_call: -
cdr3_aa: CASKVRGGEPQHF
cdr3_nt: TGTGCCAGTAAAGTCCGGGGAGGGGAGCCCCAGCATTTT

j_call: TRBJ2-7
v_call: TRBV30
clone_size: -
d_call: TRBD1
cdr3_aa: CAWSGEGAGVGQYF
cdr3_nt: TGTGCCTGGAGTGGAGAGGGGGCCGGCGTGGGGCAGTACTTC